The 21 T cell receptor beta chains below come from one sample, sequenced in a study of T cell responses to AZD1222 COVID-19 vaccine. Only in-frame clones appear in the TCRdb table, and some are missing; sequencing was by immunoSEQ multiplex PCR. The repertoire holds fewer than 120,000 clones, roughly nine tenths seen once, with 1.5% to 2% in the top ten. The input for sequencing was peripheral blood, taken on day 0 of AZD1222 vaccination. These receptor sequences come from an adult in good health.

This rearrangement joins TRBV3-1 (or the pseudogene TRBV3-2) to TRBJ1-4; possible D gene TRBD1, 6 bases. Trimming took off 3 bases at V and 3 bases at J, with 14 bases between the two ends. From germline, CDR1 is LGHDT and CDR2 YNNKEL (reference sequence). The CDR3 totals 16 residues. The CDR3 loop reads CASSQDSFIPNEKLFF. CDR3 sequence (DNA): TGTGCCAGCAGCCAGGACAGTTTCATTCCTAATGAAAAACTGTTTTTT.

The CDR3 protein is CATHEERTSNEKLFF. For the CDR3, the DNA is TGTGCCACTCACGAGGAAAGGACCTCTAATGAAAAACTGTTTTTT. This sequence joins TRBV2 and TRBJ1-4; D ambiguous. Germline V lookup: CDR1 SNHLY, CDR2 FYNNEI. Trimming shortened V by 10 bases and J by 3 bases, and 18 bases separated the two germline ends. CDR3 length: 15 residues.

This chain links TRBV2 with TRBJ2-4; weak D call: TRBD2 (6 bases). Trimming shortened V by 6 bases and J by 6 bases, and 15 bases separated the two germline ends. Per germline, CDR1 SNHLY and CDR2 FYNNEI. The CDR3 sequence is 14 residues long. In nucleotides, the CDR3 is TGTGCCAGCAGCGGTGGGGGAGGTGGAAACATTCAGTACTTC. Translated: CASSGGGGGNIQYF.

The chain combines TRBV4-1 with TRBJ2-5; 11 nucleotides align to TRBD2. This CDR3 spans 18 amino acids. Germline values: CDR1 MGHRA, CDR2 YSYEKL. J gave up 2 bases and V 4 bases, and 12 bases lay outside the gene matches. This CDR3 is CASSLRRTSGQQQETQYF. In nucleotides, the CDR3 is TGCGCCAGCAGCCTCCGTCGGACTAGCGGGCAGCAACAAGAGACCCAGTACTTC.

The chain joins TRBV30 to TRBJ1-5; 9 bases are a match to TRBD1. The CDR3 length is 13 residues. Losses at the gene ends were 5 bases for V and 8 bases for J; bases not matched to a gene: 7. Germline V gene data show CDR1 as GTSNPN and CDR2 as SVGIG (reference sequence). CDR3 DNA sequence: TGTGCCTGGGGGGGACAGGGATCAAAGCCCCAGCATTTT. Translating it yields CAWGGQGSKPQHF.

The gene calls are TRBV14 and TRBJ2-7; D not certain. The V and J ends lost 1 base and 0 bases respectively, with 10 bases between them. This CDR3 has 15 residues. CDR1 is SGHDN, CDR2 FVKESK, per germline. The CDR3 protein is CASSQVFSPSYEQYF. CDR3 nucleotides: TGTGCCAGCAGCCAAGTTTTCAGCCCCTCCTACGAGCAGTACTTC.

The chain couples TRBV3-1 (or the pseudogene TRBV3-2) to TRBJ2-7, with TRBD1 matching over 9 bases. The V gene end was trimmed by 4 bases and the J gene end by 7 bases; junction bases not matched to a gene: 8. In germline, CDR1 is LGHDT, CDR2 YNNKEL (reference sequence). The CDR3 has 14 residues. CDR3 DNA: TGTGCCAGCAGCCCTCGGGACAGGGCCAGAGAGCAGTACTTC. It is translated as CASSPRDRAREQYF.

V is TRBV6-4 and J is TRBJ1-1; 8 positions match TRBD1. The CDR3 runs to 15 residues. Germline CDR1 is MRHNA and CDR2 is SNTAGT. The V segment lost 3 bases and the J segment 8 bases; nucleotides outside the gene matches: 11. The CDR3 region has the DNA TGTGCCAGCAGTGAGGACAGGGCCGCTGGGGGGGAAGCTTTCTTT. This sequence encodes CASSEDRAAGGEAFF.

The gene calls are TRBV11-2 and TRBJ1-2; maybe TRBD1 (6 bases). Trimming shortened V by 5 bases and J by 0 bases, and 16 bases separated the two germline ends. Germline V gene data show CDR1 as SGHAT and CDR2 as FQNNGV. This CDR3 has 16 residues. CDR3 residues: CASSLRAGTTNYGYTF. CDR3 DNA: TGTGCCAGCAGCCTCCGGGCCGGGACAACTAACTATGGCTACACCTTC.

The chain uses TRBV29-1 and TRBJ2-7; D ambiguous. Trimming stripped 4 bases from V and 4 bases from J, with 14 bases between. CDR3 length: 13 residues. Germline values: CDR1 SQVTM, CDR2 ANQGSEA. The CDR3 region has the DNA TGCAGCGTTGTGGCAGGTGGGGATTACGAGCAGTACTTC. Translation gives CSVVAGGDYEQYF.

The chain joins TRBV6-5 to TRBJ2-7; D is uncertain. The CDR3 covers 14 residues. V dropped 1 base and J dropped 6 bases, with 13 bases sitting between them. Germline V lookup: CDR1 MNHEY, CDR2 SVGAGI. The CDR3 protein is CASSYYGPPREQYF. DNA of the CDR3: TGTGCCAGCAGTTACTACGGTCCCCCCCGCGAGCAGTACTTC.

This chain uses TRBV7-9 with TRBJ2-7; D is undetermined. Trimming pared 3 bases from V and 0 bases from J, leaving 9 bases between. CDR1 and CDR2 from the germline V gene are SEHNR and FQNEAQ (reference sequence). This CDR3 is built from 14 residues. The CDR3 loop is CASSFGQPSYEQYF. The CDR3 nucleotides are TGTGCCAGCAGCTTTGGTCAGCCCTCCTACGAGCAGTACTTC.

This chain joins TRBV11-2 and TRBJ2-2; no clear D gene. V shed 0 bases and J shed 5 bases, with 7 bases lying between them. This CDR3 contains 14 residues. From germline, CDR1 is SGHAT and CDR2 FQNNGV. CDR3 in amino acids: CASSLEVWTGELFF. CDR3 nucleotides: TGTGCCAGCAGCTTAGAGGTGTGGACCGGGGAGCTGTTTTTT. The full variable domain, its missing parts supplied by reference TRBV11-2 and TRBJ2-2, is EAGVAQSPRYKIIEKRQSVAFWCNPISGHATLYWYQQILGQGPKLLIQFQNNGVVDDSQLPKDRFSAERLKGVDSTLKIQPAKLEDSAVYLCASSLEVWTGELFFGEGSRLTVL.

This clone showed up just once. This chain uses TRBV18 with TRBJ2-5, with D unresolved. There are 14 residues in the CDR3. Trimming took 2 bases from V and 2 from J, leaving 9 bases between them. The germline gives CDR1 KGHSH, CDR2 LQKENI. CDR3 sequence: CASSPGRQQETQYF. DNA of the CDR3: TGTGCCAGCTCACCAGGTCGCCAACAAGAGACCCAGTACTTC.

The V call is TRBV6-5, the J call TRBJ2-7, with 14 bases lining up with TRBD2. Germline CDR1 MNHEY, CDR2 SVGAGI. There are 14 residues in the CDR3. J was trimmed by 4 bases and V by 6 bases; bases with no gene match: 2. CDR3 nucleotide sequence: TGTGCCAGCAGCAGACTAGCGGGGGGGTACGAGCAGTACTTC. Protein sequence: CASSRLAGGYEQYF.

This chain connects TRBV6-2 or TRBV6-3 to TRBJ2-7, with D unclear. With 0 bases removed from V and 4 bases from J, the gap between germline ends came to 7 bases. Germline lookup yields CDR1 MNHEY and CDR2 SVGEGT. CDR3 size: 13 residues. The CDR3 nucleotides read TGTGCCAGCAGTTACTCGAATTTTTACGAGCAGTACTTC. This codes for CASSYSNFYEQYF.

The rearrangement uses TRBV12-5 and TRBJ2-3; possible D gene TRBD2, 5 bases. The V end was cut by 6 bases, the J end by 0 bases, with 19 bases between. Germline V gene lookup returns CDR1 LGHNT and CDR2 FRNRAP. The CDR3 has 17 amino acids. In nucleotides, the CDR3 is TGTGCTAGTGGCCCACGCGGGCCGCGGACTAGCACAGATACGCAGTATTTT. Translation gives CASGPRGPRTSTDTQYF.

This clone was detected a few times. The chain uses TRBV27 and TRBJ1-6, with D perhaps matching TRBD1 (6 bases). CDR1 is MNHEY and CDR2 is SMNVEV in the germline V gene (reference sequence). The ends were cut back, 2 bases at V and 10 bases at J, with 12 bases in the middle. The CDR3 has 14 amino acids. The CDR3 spells CASSLKGGSSPLHF. Written as DNA, the CDR3 is TGTGCCAGCAGTTTAAAGGGGGGTAGCTCACCCCTCCACTTT.

For this clone: Distinct nucleotide sequences in the sample also encode this CDR3. V is TRBV30 and J is TRBJ1-1; D is perhaps TRBD1 (5 bases). The ends were cut back, 3 bases at V and 1 base at J, with 9 bases in the middle. CDR1 is GTSNPN, CDR2 SVGIG, per germline (reference sequence). The CDR3 contains 13 residues. CDR3 protein: CAWSLGGNTEAFF. The CDR3 DNA sequence: TGTGCCTGGAGCCTGGGGGGGAACACTGAAGCTTTCTTT. Full variable domain (rest looked up from reference TRBV30 and TRBJ1-1): SQTIHQWPATLVQPVGSPLSLECTVEGTSNPNLYWYRQAAGRGLQLLFYSVGIGQISSEVPQNLSASRPQDRQFILSSKKLLLSDSGFYLCAWSLGGNTEAFFGQGTRLTVV.

The chain recombines TRBV6-5 with TRBJ2-1; TRBD1 matches 7 bases. The J segment lost 8 bases and the V segment lost 4 bases, leaving 14 bases of the junction unmatched. Germline CDR1 reads MNHEY; CDR2 reads SVGAGI. The CDR3 consists of 16 residues. CDR3 coding DNA: TGTGCCAGCAGTTCATCACAGGGGAGAGGGATTGATGAGCAGTTCTTC. Translating gives CASSSSQGRGIDEQFF.

The chain joins TRBV4-2 to TRBJ2-5; 14 bases line up with TRBD2. Germline lookup yields CDR1 LGHNA and CDR2 YNFKEQ. J was trimmed by 5 bases and V by 1 base; bases with no gene match: 6. The length of the CDR3 is 17 residues. CDR3 coding DNA: TGTGCCAGCAGCCAAGTGACTAGCGGGGGGGCCGAGGAGACCCAGTACTTC. Translated, it gives CASSQVTSGGAEETQYF.